These T cell receptor beta chains were read from a single sample in a study of PD-L1 blockade in urothelial cancer. Sequenced by immunoSEQ multiplex PCR; TCRdb stores in-frame clones only, minus some. The sample yields about 36,000 clones, roughly 84% seen once. Sequenced material: PBMCs, taken around atezolizumab (anti-PD-L1) treatment. The receptor set was obtained from a man between 35 and 55 years old with urothelial cancer. Both conserved end residues are part of each CDR3. Each record gives: D gene, clone size, V gene, J gene, CDR3 DNA, CDR3 protein. D genes are given only for firm matches. The size field is filled for only some rows; it gives once, few, many or a size class.

d_call: TRBD1
clone_size: once
v_call: TRBV6-5
j_call: TRBJ1-1
cdr3_nt: TGTGCCAGCAGCCGAGGGACAGCCGTTGGGGCTTTCTTT
cdr3_aa: CASSRGTAVGAFF

d_call: -
clone_size: -
v_call: TRBV4-3
j_call: TRBJ1-2
cdr3_nt: TGCGCCAGCAGCCAAGGGTCAAACTCTAACTATGGCTACACCTTC
cdr3_aa: CASSQGSNSNYGYTF

d_call: -
clone_size: -
v_call: TRBV28
j_call: TRBJ1-2
cdr3_nt: TGTGCCAGCAGACAGACCGACTATGGCTACACCTTC
cdr3_aa: CASRQTDYGYTF

d_call: -
clone_size: -
v_call: TRBV28
j_call: TRBJ2-7
cdr3_nt: TGTGCCAGCAGCCCTGGGAGGCAGTCCGACACCTACGAGCAGTACTTC
cdr3_aa: CASSPGRQSDTYEQYF

d_call: TRBD1
clone_size: -
v_call: TRBV28
j_call: TRBJ2-7
cdr3_nt: TGTGCCAGCAGTCGGACAGGGGGGTACGAGCAGTACTTC
cdr3_aa: CASSRTGGYEQYF

d_call: -
clone_size: -
v_call: TRBV28
j_call: TRBJ1-4
cdr3_nt: TGTGCCAGCAACCCCGCCGGGATTCATAATGAAAAACTGTTTTTT
cdr3_aa: CASNPAGIHNEKLFF

d_call: TRBD2
clone_size: -
v_call: TRBV7-6
j_call: TRBJ2-2
cdr3_nt: TGTGCCAGCAGCTCAACGGGGGGAAAAGGGGAGCTGTTTTTT
cdr3_aa: CASSSTGGKGELFF

d_call: TRBD2
clone_size: -
v_call: TRBV15
j_call: TRBJ2-1
cdr3_nt: TGTGCCACCAGCAGAGATAAGGCGGGAGGTTACAATGAGCAGTTCTTC
cdr3_aa: CATSRDKAGGYNEQFF

d_call: TRBD1
clone_size: -
v_call: TRBV7-7
j_call: TRBJ2-1
cdr3_nt: TGTGCTAGCAGCTTAGCGTTGGCAGGGGGCAATGAGCAGTTCTTC
cdr3_aa: CASSLALAGGNEQFF

d_call: -
clone_size: -
v_call: TRBV30
j_call: TRBJ1-6
cdr3_nt: TGTGCCTGGCACGGGGGCTATAATTCACCCCTCCACTTT
cdr3_aa: CAWHGGYNSPLHF

d_call: -
clone_size: -
v_call: TRBV19
j_call: TRBJ1-2
cdr3_nt: TGTGCCAGTAGTATAGTAGCCGACTTAGCGGGAGGCTACACCTTC
cdr3_aa: CASSIVADLAGGYTF

d_call: -
clone_size: -
v_call: TRBV7-3
j_call: TRBJ2-7
cdr3_nt: TGTGCCAGCAGCTTAAGAGGAACCAACGACGAGCAGTACTTC
cdr3_aa: CASSLRGTNDEQYF

d_call: -
clone_size: -
v_call: TRBV6-6
j_call: TRBJ1-5
cdr3_nt: TGTGCCAGCAGTTCGGTTGCCAATCAGCCCCAGCATTTT
cdr3_aa: CASSSVANQPQHF

d_call: -
clone_size: -
v_call: TRBV6-1
j_call: TRBJ1-5
cdr3_nt: TGTGCCAGCAGTGAAGCGGGAGGGGCTGGATGGGATCAGCCCCAGCATTTT
cdr3_aa: CASSEAGGAGWDQPQHF

d_call: TRBD1
clone_size: once
v_call: TRBV4-1
j_call: TRBJ1-5
cdr3_nt: TGCGCCAGCAGCCAAGTACAGGGGATCAATCAGCCCCAGCATTTT
cdr3_aa: CASSQVQGINQPQHF

d_call: -
clone_size: -
v_call: TRBV15
j_call: TRBJ1-2
cdr3_nt: TGTGCCACCAGCAGAGAAACATACTATGGCTACACCTTC
cdr3_aa: CATSRETYYGYTF

d_call: -
clone_size: -
v_call: TRBV9
j_call: TRBJ2-2
cdr3_nt: TGTGCCAGCAGCGTGATAGGAGGCACCGGGGAGCTGTTTTTT
cdr3_aa: CASSVIGGTGELFF

d_call: -
clone_size: -
v_call: TRBV12-5
j_call: TRBJ1-1
cdr3_nt: TGTGCTAGTGGTTTGGACACAGGAGCTGAAGCTTTCTTT
cdr3_aa: CASGLDTGAEAFF

d_call: TRBD2
clone_size: -
v_call: TRBV6-5
j_call: TRBJ2-2
cdr3_nt: TGTGCCAGCAGAGGATTAGCGGGATACCGAGGGGAGCTGTTTTTT
cdr3_aa: CASRGLAGYRGELFF

d_call: TRBD2
clone_size: few
v_call: TRBV19
j_call: TRBJ2-7
cdr3_nt: TGTGCCAGTAGTACCAAAGCGGGGGCCTACGAGCAGTACTTC
cdr3_aa: CASSTKAGAYEQYF

d_call: TRBD1
clone_size: -
v_call: TRBV29-1
j_call: TRBJ1-1
cdr3_nt: TGCAGCGTTGAGGACAGGTCTATCACTGAAGCTTTCTTT
cdr3_aa: CSVEDRSITEAFF

d_call: -
clone_size: -
v_call: TRBV11-3
j_call: TRBJ1-1
cdr3_nt: TGTGCCAGCAGCTTAGGAACCGGGGGGAACACTGAAGCTTTCTTT
cdr3_aa: CASSLGTGGNTEAFF

d_call: -
clone_size: -
v_call: TRBV5-6
j_call: TRBJ2-7
cdr3_nt: TGTGCCAGCAGCTTGCGCCAGGGTAGTGGCGAGCAGTACTTC
cdr3_aa: CASSLRQGSGEQYF

d_call: -
clone_size: -
v_call: TRBV5-1
j_call: TRBJ2-7
cdr3_nt: TGCGCCAGCAGCTTGGTTTCCAGCTACGAGCAGTACTTC
cdr3_aa: CASSLVSSYEQYF

d_call: -
clone_size: -
v_call: TRBV27
j_call: TRBJ1-2
cdr3_nt: TGTGCCAGCAGTTCCGGGGGGGCTTATGCCTTC
cdr3_aa: CASSSGGAYAF

d_call: TRBD1
clone_size: -
v_call: TRBV28
j_call: TRBJ2-5
cdr3_nt: TGTGCCAGCCTGGGACAGAATAAAGAGACCCAGTACTTC
cdr3_aa: CASLGQNKETQYF

d_call: -
clone_size: -
v_call: TRBV28
j_call: TRBJ2-3
cdr3_nt: TGTGCCAGCAGTGCCTCAGGTAGCACAGATACGCAGTATTTT
cdr3_aa: CASSASGSTDTQYF

d_call: TRBD1
clone_size: once
v_call: TRBV2
j_call: TRBJ1-5
cdr3_nt: TGTGCCAGCAGTGCGACCCCGGGACAGGGAGGTCAGCCCCAGCATTTT
cdr3_aa: CASSATPGQGGQPQHF

d_call: -
clone_size: few
v_call: TRBV7-3
j_call: TRBJ2-1
cdr3_nt: TGTGCCAGCAGCTTAATGGGGCAGGGGGAGCAGTTCTTC
cdr3_aa: CASSLMGQGEQFF

d_call: TRBD1
clone_size: -
v_call: TRBV19
j_call: TRBJ2-7
cdr3_nt: TGTGCCAGTAGCCCATCTCCAGGGACAGCATACTACGAGCAGTACTTC
cdr3_aa: CASSPSPGTAYYEQYF

d_call: -
clone_size: -
v_call: TRBV28
j_call: TRBJ2-5
cdr3_nt: TGTGCCAGCAGGCCACAGGATTGGGAGACCCAGTACTTC
cdr3_aa: CASRPQDWETQYF

d_call: -
clone_size: -
v_call: TRBV25-1
j_call: TRBJ1-2
cdr3_nt: TGTGCCAGCAGTAACAGCTTAGCGGGCTATGGCTACACCTTC
cdr3_aa: CASSNSLAGYGYTF

d_call: -
clone_size: -
v_call: TRBV30
j_call: TRBJ2-7
cdr3_nt: TGTGCCTGGAGTGTATACAGCTTCAACTCCTACGAGCAGTACTTC
cdr3_aa: CAWSVYSFNSYEQYF

d_call: TRBD2
clone_size: -
v_call: TRBV10-2
j_call: TRBJ2-5
cdr3_nt: TGCGCCAGCAGTGTGGCTAGCGGGAGGGCGGGCGAGACCCAGTACTTC
cdr3_aa: CASSVASGRAGETQYF

d_call: -
clone_size: few
v_call: TRBV5-1
j_call: TRBJ2-1
cdr3_nt: TGCGCCAGCACTCGGGACTCAGGCACCTACAATGAGCAGTTCTTC
cdr3_aa: CASTRDSGTYNEQFF

d_call: -
clone_size: -
v_call: TRBV10-1
j_call: TRBJ2-5
cdr3_nt: TGCGCCAGCAGTGACAGAAGCCAAGAGACCCAGTACTTC
cdr3_aa: CASSDRSQETQYF

d_call: -
clone_size: -
v_call: TRBV5-1
j_call: TRBJ2-7
cdr3_nt: TGCGCCAGCTCAATTATGGGCACCATGGTAACCTACGAGCAGTACTTC
cdr3_aa: CASSIMGTMVTYEQYF

d_call: -
clone_size: -
v_call: TRBV6-5
j_call: TRBJ2-1
cdr3_nt: TGTGCCAGCAGTTTCGGACAGTCCTACAATGAGCAGTTCTTC
cdr3_aa: CASSFGQSYNEQFF

d_call: -
clone_size: -
v_call: TRBV2
j_call: TRBJ1-2
cdr3_nt: TGTGCCAGCAGTGGGGCTTCCTCAGGGGATGGCTACACCTTC
cdr3_aa: CASSGASSGDGYTF

d_call: TRBD2
clone_size: -
v_call: TRBV7-2
j_call: TRBJ2-3
cdr3_nt: TGTGCCAGCAGTCCCCAGGGACTACTCACAGATACGCAGTATTTT
cdr3_aa: CASSPQGLLTDTQYF

d_call: -
clone_size: -
v_call: TRBV7-3
j_call: TRBJ2-3
cdr3_nt: TGTGCCAGCAGCCATCCCGGGACTAGCACAGATACGCAGTATTTT
cdr3_aa: CASSHPGTSTDTQYF

d_call: TRBD2
clone_size: -
v_call: TRBV4-3
j_call: TRBJ2-1
cdr3_nt: TGCGCCAGCAGCCACGCCGCGGGAGCCGGTGGCAATGAGCAGTTCTTC
cdr3_aa: CASSHAAGAGGNEQFF

d_call: -
clone_size: -
v_call: TRBV5-1
j_call: TRBJ1-2
cdr3_nt: TGCGCCAGCAGCCGATCGGTTAGTAGGACTGATTATGGCTACACCTTC
cdr3_aa: CASSRSVSRTDYGYTF

d_call: TRBD1
clone_size: -
v_call: TRBV5-5
j_call: TRBJ1-5
cdr3_nt: TGTGCCAGCAGCCCCGGGACAGGGCTTGGTCAGCCCCAGCATTTT
cdr3_aa: CASSPGTGLGQPQHF

d_call: TRBD1
clone_size: -
v_call: TRBV5-6
j_call: TRBJ2-7
cdr3_nt: TGTGCCAGCAGCTTGGACAGGGGGGAGGTAGCCTACGAGCAGTACTTC
cdr3_aa: CASSLDRGEVAYEQYF

d_call: TRBD1
clone_size: -
v_call: TRBV19
j_call: TRBJ1-3
cdr3_nt: TGTGCCAGTAGTGCCTGGCTGGACAGGGCCTCTGGAAACACCATATATTTT
cdr3_aa: CASSAWLDRASGNTIYF

d_call: -
clone_size: -
v_call: TRBV5-1
j_call: TRBJ2-2
cdr3_nt: TGCGCCAGCAGCTCCCTCGCAACGGGTGGCACCGGGGAGCTGTTTTTT
cdr3_aa: CASSSLATGGTGELFF

d_call: TRBD1
clone_size: -
v_call: TRBV25-1
j_call: TRBJ2-1
cdr3_nt: TGTGCCAGCAGTGATCCCGGGACAGGGACGAATGAGCAGTTCTTC
cdr3_aa: CASSDPGTGTNEQFF

d_call: -
clone_size: -
v_call: TRBV11-2
j_call: TRBJ1-1
cdr3_nt: TGTGCCACCCGACAGGCGGGGAACACTGAAGCTTTCTTT
cdr3_aa: CATRQAGNTEAFF

d_call: TRBD2
clone_size: -
v_call: TRBV2
j_call: TRBJ2-5
cdr3_nt: TGTGCCAGATCCGGGACTAGCGGGTTCCAAGAGACCCAGTACTTC
cdr3_aa: CARSGTSGFQETQYF

d_call: TRBD1
clone_size: once
v_call: TRBV5-6
j_call: TRBJ2-7
cdr3_nt: TGTGCCAGCAGCTTGTGGGGACAGTCCTACGAGCAGTACTTC
cdr3_aa: CASSLWGQSYEQYF

d_call: -
clone_size: once
v_call: TRBV5-6
j_call: TRBJ1-3
cdr3_nt: TGTGCCAGCAGCAGGACTTCTGGAAACACCATATATTTT
cdr3_aa: CASSRTSGNTIYF

d_call: TRBD2
clone_size: once
v_call: TRBV15
j_call: TRBJ2-5
cdr3_nt: TGTGCCACCAGCAGGCGGGGGGGGGAAGAGACCCAGTACTTC
cdr3_aa: CATSRRGGEETQYF

d_call: TRBD1
clone_size: -
v_call: TRBV11-2
j_call: TRBJ2-7
cdr3_nt: TGTGCCAGCAGCTTCGGGACAGGGTCTGGGGAGCAGTACTTC
cdr3_aa: CASSFGTGSGEQYF

d_call: -
clone_size: -
v_call: TRBV6-6
j_call: TRBJ1-2
cdr3_nt: TGTGCCAGCAGCCTAAGAGGAGAAACACGGCCAACGGGCTACACCTTC
cdr3_aa: CASSLRGETRPTGYTF